These 20 T cell receptor beta chains came from one sample sequenced in a study of spatial heterogeneity in lung cancer. Time point given: blood at routine non-recurrence follow-up after resection. From the 5' RACE reads, TCRdb called clonotypes with MiXCR, one entry per CDR3 protein. Here the sample spans about 70,000 distinct CDR3 sequences, roughly 8.9% being singletons. Here the sequenced sample was PBMCs, taken at follow-up. The origin of the receptors is a female donor with early-stage non-small cell lung cancer.

This clonotype was detected ten times or more. This chain joins TRBV5-1 and TRBJ1-2; D is undetermined. V was pared by 4 bases and J by 8 bases, with 24 bases between. Germline CDR1 reads SGHRS; CDR2 reads YFSETQ. The CDR3 runs to 16 residues. CDR3 nucleotide sequence: TGCGCCAGCAGCGTAGCTCCCACCGATAGTGTTGGAGGCTACACCTTC. As protein: CASSVAPTDSVGGYTF.

This clonotype was seen at least ten times. The chain uses TRBV6-1 and TRBJ2-1; TRBD1 might be the D (6 bases). CDR1 is MNHNS and CDR2 is SASEGT in the germline V gene. V dropped 6 bases and J dropped 7 bases, with 16 bases sitting between them. There are 14 residues in the CDR3. The CDR3 coding sequence is TGTGCCAGCAGGGAGCAGGGGCTATTGAATGAGCAGTTCTTC. Protein sequence: CASREQGLLNEQFF.

This clonotype has at least ten counts. The gene calls are TRBV5-1 and TRBJ2-2; 11 bases align to TRBD2. Trimming removed 4 bases from V and 3 bases from J; junction bases left unmatched: 5. Germline CDR1 is SGHRS and CDR2 is YFSETQ. This CDR3 comprises 16 residues. This CDR3 reads CASSPGLAGYTGELFF. In nucleotides, the CDR3 is TGCGCCAGCAGCCCAGGACTAGCGGGCTACACCGGGGAGCTGTTTTTT.

This clonotype has at least ten counts. The rearrangement links TRBV19 to TRBJ2-4; D remains ambiguous. Trimming stripped 9 bases from V and 14 bases from J, with 20 bases between. The CDR3 is 12 amino acids. Germline CDR1 reads LNHDA; CDR2 reads SQIVND (reference sequence). CDR3 bases: TGTGCCAGCGGGCCCGGCGGCCCGAACAAGTACTTC. Its protein product is CASGPGGPNKYF.

In its sample, this clonotype was seen many times. The V gene is TRBV9, the J gene TRBJ2-7; possible D gene TRBD1, 6 bases. CDR3 size: 16 residues. The V gene's germline CDR1 is SGDLS and CDR2 YYNGEE. V was clipped by 0 bases and J by 0 bases, with 13 bases between them. CDR3: CASSVGTGLVSYEQYF. CDR3 nucleotides: TGTGCCAGCAGCGTAGGTACAGGGCTCGTCTCCTACGAGCAGTACTTC.

This clonotype was picked up a small number of times. The CDR3 here is CAISPRERNQPQHF. The DNA for the CDR3 is TGTGCCATCAGCCCCCGGGAACGAAATCAGCCCCAGCATTTT. The chain links TRBV10-3 to TRBJ1-5; D remains ambiguous. CDR3 size: 14 residues. The germline V and J ends were trimmed by 6 bases and 4 bases, with 13 bases remaining between them. Per the germline V gene, CDR1 is ENHRY and CDR2 is SYGVKD.

This clonotype was counted many times. The V call is TRBV7-9, the J call TRBJ2-1, with 10 nucleotides matching TRBD1. The germline gives CDR1 SEHNR, CDR2 FQNEAQ (reference sequence). This CDR3 is built from 17 residues. J gave up 7 bases and V 1 base, and 10 bases lay outside the gene matches. CDR3 sequence (DNA): TGTGCCAGCAGCTTAGTTAGGAGACAGGGGGCGAGGAATGAGCAGTTCTTC. Protein sequence: CASSLVRRQGARNEQFF.

A note on this clonotype: This may stem from a read error, because a much larger clone lies one nucleotide away. This sequence joins TRBV6-2 or TRBV6-3 and TRBJ2-2; 7 positions agree with TRBD2. The CDR3 is 15 amino acids. The germline CDR1 and CDR2 sequences are MNHEY and SVGEGT. CDR3 loop: CASSLGGHYTGEMFF. The CDR3 DNA sequence: TGTGCCAGCAGTTTGGGAGGGCACTACACCGGGGAGATGTTTTTT.

In this sample, this clonotype turned up a few times. The gene calls are TRBV5-1 and TRBJ1-6; 10 positions agree with TRBD1. The CDR3 is 13 amino acids. V dropped 7 bases and J dropped 10; count of bases not matched to a gene: 5. Looked up from germline, CDR1 is SGHRS and CDR2 is YFSETQ. The CDR3 DNA reads as TGCGCCAGCGCCGGGACAGGGGCATCACCCCTCCACTTT. Protein: CASAGTGASPLHF.

This clonotype was seen ten or more times. The J gene is TRBJ1-5, the V gene TRBV20-1; D remains unclear. The CDR3 extends over 13 amino acids. Per the germline V gene, CDR1 is DFQATT and CDR2 is SNEGSKA (reference sequence). Trimming cost V 3 bases and J 2 bases, with 8 bases left between them. This CDR3 reads CSARGLRNQPQHF. DNA for the CDR3: TGCAGTGCTAGGGGCCTACGCAATCAGCCCCAGCATTTT.

This clonotype was counted a single time. The chain links TRBV27 to TRBJ1-1; possibly TRBD1 for D (5 bases). CDR3 length: 12 amino acids. Germline V gives CDR1 MNHEY, CDR2 SMNVEV (reference sequence). The V gene lost 1 base and the J gene lost 7 bases, with 7 bases spanning the gap. The CDR3 loop reads CASSLWGGEAFF. The CDR3 DNA is TGTGCCAGCAGTTTATGGGGCGGTGAAGCTTTCTTT.

This clonotype was seen at least ten times. The chain uses TRBV5-4 and TRBJ1-2, with D perhaps matching TRBD1 (5 bases). The V end lost 4 bases, the J end lost 4 bases, and 14 bases lay between the germline ends. Looked up from germline, CDR1 is SGHNT and CDR2 is YYREEE (reference sequence). The CDR3 contains 14 residues. The CDR3 loop reads CASSQGGGIYGYTF. The CDR3 region has the DNA TGTGCCAGCAGCCAGGGTGGGGGGATCTATGGCTACACCTTC.

With regard to this clonotype: A much larger clonotype is one base distant, so this may be a read error. The chain joins TRBV4-2 to TRBJ2-7, with D possibly TRBD1 on 6 matching bases. The CDR3 totals 15 residues. Germline V gene lookup returns CDR1 LGHNA and CDR2 YNFKEQ. The DNA of the CDR3 is TGTGCCAGCAACCAAGAAACCGGACAGCACTACGAGCAGTACTTC. Translated: CASNQETGQHYEQYF.

The chain is built from TRBV27 and TRBJ2-1; 7 nucleotides align to TRBD2. The CDR3 spans 12 residues. Per germline, CDR1 MNHEY and CDR2 SMNVEV (reference sequence). The CDR3 is CAEASGDNEQFF. CDR3 DNA: TGTGCAGAGGCTAGCGGAGACAATGAGCAGTTCTTC.

This clonotype has at least ten counts. J is TRBJ2-5 and V is TRBV12-3 or TRBV12-4; D is uncertain. This CDR3 region has 12 residues. Trimming shortened V by 2 bases and J by 4 bases, and 5 bases separated the two germline ends. Here the CDR3 reads CASSLFGETQYF. The CDR3 DNA reads TGTGCCAGCAGTTTATTCGGAGAGACCCAGTACTTC.

This clonotype was counted only a few times. The V gene is TRBV27, the J gene TRBJ2-7; 10 bases map to TRBD2. V lost 2 bases, J lost 3 bases, and 7 bases stayed unmatched. The V gene's germline CDR1 is MNHEY and CDR2 SMNVEV (reference sequence). The CDR3 consists of 16 residues. CDR3 residues: CASSLKQREGFYEQYF. In nucleotides, the CDR3 is TGTGCCAGCAGTTTAAAGCAGCGGGAGGGATTCTACGAGCAGTACTTC.

This clonotype was detected ten times or more. The chain recombines TRBV18 with TRBJ1-4; 7 bases fit TRBD1. V was pared by 2 bases and J by 8 bases, with 5 bases of the junction left unmatched. Germline V CDR1 and CDR2: KGHSH, LQKENI. The CDR3 is made up of 14 amino acids. The CDR3 coding sequence is TGTGCCAGCTCACCAGAGGGGGCTGACGAAAAACTGTTTTTT. It specifies CASSPEGADEKLFF.

This clonotype was counted ten times or more. This CDR3 is CSARVPSDDEQFF. CDR3 sequence (DNA): TGCAGTGCTAGAGTCCCTAGTGACGATGAGCAGTTCTTC. The rearrangement uses TRBV20-1 and TRBJ2-1; D remains unclear. The ends were cut back, 1 base at V and 8 bases at J, with 12 bases in the middle. The CDR3 is 13 residues long. CDR1 is DFQATT and CDR2 is SNEGSKA in the germline V gene (reference sequence).

This clonotype occurred many times. The chain couples TRBV2 to TRBJ1-1; D unresolved. Per germline, CDR1 SNHLY and CDR2 FYNNEI. The CDR3 runs 13 residues. The V end was cut by 6 bases, the J end by 4 bases, with 12 bases between. In DNA, the CDR3 is TGTGCCAGCAGCAGAGGTCTCGGCACTGAAGCTTTCTTT. This codes for CASSRGLGTEAFF.

This clonotype was counted at least ten times. This sequence joins TRBV7-9 and TRBJ2-1; tentative D call: TRBD2 (5 bases). In germline, CDR1 is SEHNR, CDR2 FQNEAQ (reference sequence). The V end lost 4 bases, the J end lost 8 bases, and 27 bases lay between the germline ends. This CDR3 has 18 amino acids. CDR3 residues: CASSSPRFRSGGGDEQFF. CDR3 coding DNA: TGTGCCAGCAGCTCCCCCCGATTTAGGAGCGGAGGAGGAGATGAGCAGTTCTTC.